The rows below give T cell receptor beta chains drawn from one sample of a study of blood T cell repertoires in COVID-19. Clones were sequenced by immunoSEQ multiplex PCR, and TCRdb holds only the in-frame ones, with some missing. This sample has about 40,000 clones; about 89% occur once, and the top ten carry about 0.36%. The material sequenced was peripheral blood. These TCRs come from a human donor in a cohort sampled during active COVID-19. The CDR3 runs from the conserved cysteine through the conserved F or W. A D gene is named only where the DNA matches it firmly. Rows may omit the clone size; those that give it use once, few, many or a size class.

>.|.|TRBJ2-5|TRBV7-2
TGTGCCAGCAGCTTCGGGAGAAGGCAAGAGACCCAGTACTTC
CASSFGRRQETQYF
>.|.|TRBJ1-3|TRBV19
TGTGCCAGTAGTAACCAGGGTGCTGGAAACACCATATATTTT
CASSNQGAGNTIYF
>.|.|TRBJ1-4|TRBV6-5
TGTGCCAGCAGTTATGGAAGAACAGGGATTAATGAAAAACTGTTTTTT
CASSYGRTGINEKLFF
>.|.|TRBJ1-4|TRBV6-2/TRBV6-3
TGTGCCAGCAGCCCACAGGGCTCGGATGAAAAACTGTTTTTT
CASSPQGSDEKLFF
>TRBD1|.|TRBJ1-2|TRBV6-5
TGTGCCAGCAGCCCAAACAGGGGAGGCTACTATGGCTACACCTTC
CASSPNRGGYYGYTF
>.|.|TRBJ1-1|TRBV4-3
TGCGCCAGCAGCCCGTCCCGGGGGGACCCACTCACTGAAGCTTTCTTT
CASSPSRGDPLTEAFF
>.|.|TRBJ1-4|TRBV10-1
TGCGCCAGCAGTGAGTCCCTCCAGGGTTTTGGAAAACTGTTTTTT
CASSESLQGFGKLFF
>.|once|TRBJ1-5|TRBV10-3
TGTGCCATCAGTGAGTCCTTTCTAGCCCAAGAATCTCAGCCCCAGCATTTT
CAISESFLAQESQPQHF
>TRBD1|few|TRBJ1-1|TRBV2
TGTGCCAGCAGAAAAAACCGGGACAGTTTACCCACTGAAGCTTTCTTT
CASRKNRDSLPTEAFF
>.|.|TRBJ2-7|TRBV7-6
TGTGCCAGCAGCTCCATTATCGTTGGGCACGAGCAATACTTC
CASSSIIVGHEQYF
>.|.|TRBJ2-7|TRBV4-2
TGTGCCAGCAGCCGCATAGGGGACGAGCAGTACTTC
CASSRIGDEQYF
>TRBD1|.|TRBJ1-2|TRBV7-2
TGTGCCAGCAGCCTCAACTATCAGGGGGCAGCATATGGCTACACCTTC
CASSLNYQGAAYGYTF
>TRBD1|.|TRBJ2-7|TRBV6-6
TGTGCCAGCAGACTCTCTGGGACAGGGGCCTACGAGCAGTACTTC
CASRLSGTGAYEQYF
>TRBD2|few|TRBJ2-7|TRBV11-2
TGTGCCAGCAGCCCCTTAAAATGGAGCGGGGGGGCGAGGGAGCAGTACTTC
CASSPLKWSGGAREQYF
>TRBD1|.|TRBJ1-2|TRBV4-3
TGCGCCAGCAGCCAGCACTACCCCTCCGGGACAGGACTCATGAATGGCTACACCTTC
CASSQHYPSGTGLMNGYTF
>.|.|TRBJ1-6|TRBV5-4
TGTGCCAGCAGCTTGGGGGTAGGGGCTAAGGATTCACCCCTCCACTTT
CASSLGVGAKDSPLHF
>TRBD1|.|TRBJ1-2|TRBV6-6
TGTGCCACACTCGTAGGAGGGACAGGGGGCGGCTACACCTTC
CATLVGGTGGGYTF
>TRBD1|.|TRBJ1-2|TRBV5-8
TGTGCCAGCAGTCGGGACAGAGAAAACTATGGCTACACCTTC
CASSRDRENYGYTF
>.|.|TRBJ2-7|TRBV19
TGTGCCAGTAGTATAACCGGGACACTCTCCTACGAGCAGTACTTC
CASSITGTLSYEQYF
>TRBD1|.|TRBJ1-5|TRBV29-1
TGCAGCGTTGAAGAATGGGGGACAGGGAAGGAGGGCAATCAGCCCCAGCATTTT
CSVEEWGTGKEGNQPQHF
>.|.|TRBJ1-2|TRBV4-3
TGCGCCAGCAGCCCACAATTAAGTGCGTGGCAGGGGACTAACTATGGCTACACCTTC
CASSPQLSAWQGTNYGYTF
>.|.|TRBJ1-5|TRBV18
TGTGCCAGCTCCCCCGACAGATCTTATAGCAATCAGCCCCAGCATTTT
CASSPDRSYSNQPQHF
>.|.|TRBJ1-2|TRBV6-2/TRBV6-3
TGTGCCAGCAGTTACGCCGGGTCTAACTATGGCTACACCTTC
CASSYAGSNYGYTF
>TRBD1|.|TRBJ1-1|TRBV4-1
TGCGCCAGCAGCCATACAGGGGACACTGAAGCTTTCTTT
CASSHTGDTEAFF
>.|.|TRBJ2-6|TRBV7-2
TGTGCCAGCAGCTTAGCCTCGGGGGCCAACGTCCTGACTTTC
CASSLASGANVLTF
>.|.|TRBJ1-2|TRBV6-2/TRBV6-3
TGTGCCAGCAGTTACGGAGGAACTGGCTATGGCTACACCTTC
CASSYGGTGYGYTF
>TRBD1|.|TRBJ1-6|TRBV5-1
TGCGCCAGCAGCCAACTGACAGGGATTAGTTCACCCCTCCACTTT
CASSQLTGISSPLHF
>.|once|TRBJ1-5|TRBV6-6
TGTGCCAGCAGTTACTCGACAGGTTCCCAGGACCAGCCCCAGCATTTT
CASSYSTGSQDQPQHF
>.|.|TRBJ1-1|TRBV7-6
TGTGCCAGCAGCTTAGGACAGCTCTTCTCGGGCACTGAAGCTTTCTTT
CASSLGQLFSGTEAFF